Following are 7 T cell receptor beta chains from one sample sequenced in a study of T cell responses to AZD1222 COVID-19 vaccine. TCRdb's copy holds only in-frame clones and misses some; the assay was immunoSEQ multiplex PCR. In the table there are 40,000 or so clones, approximately 80% of which are singletons. This material consisted of peripheral blood, taken 28 days after the second AZD1222 dose. The receptors shown here come from an adult who received the AZD1222 COVID-19 vaccine.

This rearrangement joins TRBV10-3 to TRBJ1-3; no clear D. Per the germline V gene, CDR1 is ENHRY and CDR2 is SYGVKD. The CDR3 loop spans 15 amino acids. The V and J ends lost 2 bases and 0 bases respectively, with 8 bases between them. CDR3 sequence (DNA): TGTGCCATCAGTGAGCCCCGCGGCTCTGGAAACACCATATATTTT. It is translated as CAISEPRGSGNTIYF.

Here the CDR3 DNA reads TGTGCCAGCAGCCAAGATACAGCAGGAGGAGCTTTCTTT. Translating gives CASSQDTAGGAFF. The genes are TRBV3-1 (or the pseudogene TRBV3-2) and TRBJ1-1, with unresolved D. Germline values: CDR1 LGHDT, CDR2 YNNKEL (reference sequence). V was clipped by 0 bases and J by 10 bases, with 12 bases between them. This CDR3 is built from 13 residues.

This chain uses TRBV19 with TRBJ1-3, with D possibly matching TRBD1 (6 bases). Trimming pared 10 bases from V and 4 bases from J, leaving 20 bases between. CDR1 and CDR2 (germline): LNHDA, SQIVND (reference sequence). The CDR3 has 15 residues. CDR3 sequence reads: CATKGGPVTGNTIYF. The DNA for the CDR3 is TGTGCCACCAAGGGGGGGCCAGTGACGGGAAACACCATATATTTT.

The rearrangement links TRBV7-9 to TRBJ1-1; D not certain. CDR3 length: 14 residues. Germline V gene lookup returns CDR1 SEHNR and CDR2 FQNEAQ (reference sequence). V lost 4 bases, J lost 4 bases, and 13 bases lay in between. The DNA of the CDR3 is TGTGCCAGCAGCTCTTACACGGGGAGCACTGAAGCTTTCTTT. Translated, it gives CASSSYTGSTEAFF.

In this sample, this clone turned up a few times. The V gene is TRBV5-1, the J gene TRBJ1-3; tentative D call: TRBD1 (5 bases). Looked up from germline, CDR1 is SGHRS and CDR2 is YFSETQ. Trimming shortened V by 0 bases and J by 6 bases, and 10 bases separated the two germline ends. The CDR3 loop spans 14 amino acids. CDR3 sequence: CASSLDPGLNTIYF. DNA for the CDR3: TGCGCCAGCAGCTTGGATCCAGGGTTAAACACCATATATTTT.

The chain employs TRBV14 and TRBJ2-1, with 10 bases identical to TRBD2. Germline CDR1 and CDR2: SGHDN and FVKESK. The CDR3 covers 15 residues. J lost 8 bases, V lost 0 bases, and 4 bases had no gene match. The chain's CDR3 is CASSQESGGAHEQFF. Here the CDR3 DNA reads TGTGCCAGCAGCCAAGAAAGCGGGGGGGCTCATGAGCAGTTCTTC.

The CDR3 DNA is TGTGCCAGCAGCGGGGGACAGGGGGGTTCCTTCTCTGGCTACACCTTC. Amino acid sequence: CASSGGQGGSFSGYTF. The chain uses TRBV5-8 and TRBJ1-2; TRBD1 agrees at 11 bases. The CDR3 runs to 16 residues. V shed 4 bases and J 7 bases; nucleotides not matched to a gene: 12. Germline assignment: CDR1 SGHTS and CDR2 YDEGEE. The entire variable domain, with the rest obtained from reference TRBV5-8 and TRBJ1-2, is as follows: EAGVTQSPTHLIKTRGQQATLRCSPISGHTSVYWYQQALGLGLQFLLWYDEGEERNRGNFPPRFSGRQFPNYSSELNVNALELEDSALYLCASSGGQGGSFSGYTFGSGTRLTVV.